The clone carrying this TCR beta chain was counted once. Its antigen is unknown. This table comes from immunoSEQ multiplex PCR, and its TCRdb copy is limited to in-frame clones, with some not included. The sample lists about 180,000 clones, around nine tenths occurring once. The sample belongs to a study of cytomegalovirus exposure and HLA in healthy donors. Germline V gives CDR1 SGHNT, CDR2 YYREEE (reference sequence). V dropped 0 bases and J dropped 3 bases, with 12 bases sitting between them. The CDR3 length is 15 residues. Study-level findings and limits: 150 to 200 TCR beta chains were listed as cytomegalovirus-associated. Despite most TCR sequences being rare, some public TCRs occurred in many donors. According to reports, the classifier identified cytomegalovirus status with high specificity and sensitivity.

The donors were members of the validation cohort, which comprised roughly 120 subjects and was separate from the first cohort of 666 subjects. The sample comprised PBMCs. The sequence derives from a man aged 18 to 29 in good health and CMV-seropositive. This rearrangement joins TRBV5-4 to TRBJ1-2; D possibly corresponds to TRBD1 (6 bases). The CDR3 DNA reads TGTGCCAGCAGCTTGGCCGTGACAGGCGACTATGGCTACACCTTC. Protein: CASSLAVTGDYGYTF.